This TCR beta chain was profiled in a study of T cell repertoires in cytomegalovirus infection. Whole-study context: Selected CMV epitopes included recently identified HLA-C-restricted ones as well as well-studied HLA-B-restricted ones. The public TCR beta signatures pointed to both CMV infection and matching HLA type.

CDR3 length: 21 residues. V shed 7 bases, J shed 3 bases, and the junction held 23 bases outside the gene matches. CDR1 and CDR2 from the germline V gene are MNHEY and SVGAGI. General study points: Individuals carrying CMV plus the relevant HLA were identified by cumulative frequency of public TCR beta families. CMV-specific TCR beta clonotypes restricted by HLA-C were the ones dominating the ex vivo response.

TCRdb analysed the reads with MiXCR anew, one entry per CDR3 protein. The table lists hundreds of thousands of distinct CDR3 sequences, roughly a third of them singletons. This clonotype was seen only a few times. Its target is unknown. The TCR originated in a human donor in good health (CMV status not recorded). Some clones in this sample may be carry-over from other donors' samples. The chain recombines TRBV6-5 with TRBJ2-2; 10 positions agree with TRBD1. The sequencing used cultured CD8+ T cells from PBMCs, collected from culture after CMV antigen stimulation. The CDR3 DNA is TGTGCCAGCACTTTACGGTGGGTGGTAGAAGACAGGGGGCATGACACCGGGGAGCTGTTTTTT. This sequence encodes CASTLRWVVEDRGHDTGELFF.